Presented here are 10 T cell receptor beta chains from one specimen sequenced in a study of cytomegalovirus exposure and HLA in healthy donors. The PCR made use of 60 Vbeta and 13 Jbeta primers. The assay was immunoSEQ multiplex PCR, and TCRdb's table has in-frame clones only and misses some. The sample has 150,000 to 200,000 clones, 65% to 90% seen once. The sample taken for sequencing was PBMCs. The receptors originated from a human donor in good health.

V is TRBV4-1 and J is TRBJ2-3, with 13 bases identical to TRBD2. This CDR3 contains 16 residues. The germline CDR1 and CDR2 sequences are MGHRA and YSYEKL. Unmatched junction bases numbered 6, after V lost 6 bases and J lost 3 bases. The CDR3 DNA reads as TGCGCCAGCAGGGTCAGACTAGCGGGGGGAACAGATACGCAGTATTTT. Its protein product is CASRVRLAGGTDTQYF.

CDR3 region: CASSHTGPYEQYF. In DNA, the CDR3 is TGCGCCAGCAGCCATACCGGTCCTTACGAGCAGTACTTC. The rearrangement links TRBV4-1 to TRBJ2-7; no firm D call. CDR1 is MGHRA, CDR2 YSYEKL, per germline. This CDR3 contains 13 residues. The V end lost 3 bases, the J end lost 4 bases, and 10 bases lay between the germline ends.

The genes are TRBV27 and TRBJ1-2; D possibly corresponds to TRBD1 (5 bases). The V gene lost 2 bases and the J gene lost 7 bases, with 17 bases spanning the gap. The germline V gene has CDR1 MNHEY and CDR2 SMNVEV (reference sequence). CDR3 length: 15 residues. The CDR3 DNA sequence: TGTGCCAGCAGTTTACGTAATGACGGGAGGGGTGGCTACACCTTC. Translated: CASSLRNDGRGGYTF.

The rearrangement joins TRBV5-4 to TRBJ2-7, with D perhaps TRBD2 (6 bases). The CDR3 sequence is 13 residues long. Germline-derived CDR1 and CDR2 are SGHNT and YYREEE (reference sequence). V gave up 4 bases and J gave up 3 bases, with 11 bases separating them. The CDR3 region has the DNA TGTGCCAGCAGCCGCGCCGGGGGCTACGAGCAGTACTTC. Its translation: CASSRAGGYEQYF.

The chain's CDR3 is CASSLGFDREGGYTF. The CDR3 coding sequence is TGTGCCAGCAGCTTGGGGTTTGACAGGGAAGGCGGCTACACCTTC. This chain links TRBV5-4 with TRBJ1-2, with 7 bases lining up with TRBD1. Germline CDR1 reads SGHNT; CDR2 reads YYREEE (reference sequence). V lost 0 bases, J lost 8 bases, and 10 bases stayed unmatched. The CDR3 length is 15 residues.

This clone has a single count. The V gene is TRBV29-1, the J gene TRBJ2-1; possibly TRBD1 for D (6 bases). Per the germline V gene, CDR1 is SQVTM and CDR2 is ANQGSEA. V gave up 3 bases and J gave up 6 bases, with 6 bases separating them. The CDR3 has 11 residues. This chain's CDR3 is CSVDRGNEQFF. For the CDR3, the DNA is TGCAGCGTTGACAGGGGCAATGAGCAGTTCTTC.

The chain combines TRBV6-1 with TRBJ1-4, with TRBD1 identical over 8 bases. With V trimmed by 9 bases and J by 9 bases, 9 bases remained unmatched. Germline loops: CDR1 MNHNS, CDR2 SASEGT. This CDR3 contains 13 residues. The CDR3 DNA reads TGTGCCAGTACACAGGGGGGATCGAAAAAACTGTTTTTT. Amino acid sequence: CASTQGGSKKLFF.

The chain uses TRBV7-2 and TRBJ2-7, with 7 bases fitting TRBD1. The CDR3 spans 15 residues. Germline assignment: CDR1 SGHTA and CDR2 FQGNSA. Trimming removed 1 base from V and 1 base from J; junction bases left unmatched: 4. Here the CDR3 DNA reads TGTGCCAGCAGCTTAGTGACAGGGATTTCCTACGAGCAGTACTTC. It specifies CASSLVTGISYEQYF.

This chain's CDR3 is CASSLGTSGGHSYEQYF. CDR3 coding DNA: TGTGCCAGCAGCTTAGGGACTAGCGGGGGCCACTCCTACGAGCAGTACTTC. This chain joins TRBV7-6 and TRBJ2-7, with 13 bases fitting TRBD2. Germline V gene sequence: CDR1 SGHVS, CDR2 FNYEAQ. The CDR3 length is 17 residues. V was pared by 1 base and J by 0 bases, with 3 bases of the junction left unmatched.

The chain links TRBV18 to TRBJ1-1, with D unresolved. The V gene lost 3 bases and the J gene lost 4 bases, with 15 bases spanning the gap. The V gene's germline CDR1 is KGHSH and CDR2 LQKENI. CDR3 length: 15 residues. Here the CDR3 DNA reads TGTGCCAGCTCACCCGGGTCAAATGGTGGCACTGAAGCTTTCTTT. Protein sequence: CASSPGSNGGTEAFF. The complete variable domain, with remaining parts taken from reference TRBV18 and TRBJ1-1, reads NAGVMQNPRHLVRRRGQEARLRCSPMKGHSHVYWYRQLPEEGLKFMVYLQKENIIDESGMPKERFSAEFPKEGPSILRIQQVVRGDSAAYFCASSPGSNGGTEAFFGQGTRLTVV.